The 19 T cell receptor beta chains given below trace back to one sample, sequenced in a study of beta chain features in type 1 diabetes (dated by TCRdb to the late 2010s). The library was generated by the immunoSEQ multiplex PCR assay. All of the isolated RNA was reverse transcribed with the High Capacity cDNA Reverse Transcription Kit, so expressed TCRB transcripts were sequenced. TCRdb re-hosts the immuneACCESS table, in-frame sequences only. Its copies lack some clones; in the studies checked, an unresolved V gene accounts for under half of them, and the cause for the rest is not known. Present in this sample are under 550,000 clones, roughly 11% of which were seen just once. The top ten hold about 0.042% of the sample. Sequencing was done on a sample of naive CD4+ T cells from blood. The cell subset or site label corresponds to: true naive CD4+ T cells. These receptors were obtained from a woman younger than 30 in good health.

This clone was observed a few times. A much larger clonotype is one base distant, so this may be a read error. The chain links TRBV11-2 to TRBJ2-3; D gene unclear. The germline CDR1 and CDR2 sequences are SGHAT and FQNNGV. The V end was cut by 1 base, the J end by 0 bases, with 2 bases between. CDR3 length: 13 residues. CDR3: CASSLGSTDTQYF. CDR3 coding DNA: TGTGCCAGCAGCTTAGGAAGCACAGATACGCAGTATTTT.

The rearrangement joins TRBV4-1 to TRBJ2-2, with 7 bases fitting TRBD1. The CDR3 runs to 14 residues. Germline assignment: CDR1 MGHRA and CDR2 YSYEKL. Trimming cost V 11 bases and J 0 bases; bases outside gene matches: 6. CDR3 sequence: CAGRQGSNTGELFF. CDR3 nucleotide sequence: TGCGCCGGGAGACAGGGTTCGAACACCGGGGAGCTGTTTTTT.

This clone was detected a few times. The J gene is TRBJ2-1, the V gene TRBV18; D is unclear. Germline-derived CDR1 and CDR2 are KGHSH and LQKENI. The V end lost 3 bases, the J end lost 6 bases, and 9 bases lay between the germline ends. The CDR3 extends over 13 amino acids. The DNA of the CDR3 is TGTGCCAGCTCACCTTTGGCCCGCAATGAGCAGTTCTTC. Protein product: CASSPLARNEQFF.

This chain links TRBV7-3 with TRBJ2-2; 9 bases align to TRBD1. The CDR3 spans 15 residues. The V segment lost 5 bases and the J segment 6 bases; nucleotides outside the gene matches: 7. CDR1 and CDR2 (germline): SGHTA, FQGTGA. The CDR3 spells CASSLGQGRAGELFF. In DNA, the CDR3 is TGTGCCAGCAGCCTTGGACAGGGGCGGGCCGGGGAGCTGTTTTTT.

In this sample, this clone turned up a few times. The CDR3, as DNA: TGTGCCAGCCTGGCACAGCGGGGGGGCCAAGAGACCCAGTACTTC. Its translation: CASLAQRGGQETQYF. J is TRBJ2-5 and V is TRBV2, with 10 nucleotides matching TRBD2. V was clipped by 8 bases and J by 1 base; unmatched bases: 7. Germline V gives CDR1 SNHLY, CDR2 FYNNEI. This CDR3 contains 15 residues.

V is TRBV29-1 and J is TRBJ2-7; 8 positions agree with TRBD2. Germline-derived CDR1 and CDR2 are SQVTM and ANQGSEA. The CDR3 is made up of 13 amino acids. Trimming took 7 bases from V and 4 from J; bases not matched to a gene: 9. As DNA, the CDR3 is TGCAGCGCCTCGCCCAGCGGGAGATACGAGCAGTACTTC. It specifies CSASPSGRYEQYF.

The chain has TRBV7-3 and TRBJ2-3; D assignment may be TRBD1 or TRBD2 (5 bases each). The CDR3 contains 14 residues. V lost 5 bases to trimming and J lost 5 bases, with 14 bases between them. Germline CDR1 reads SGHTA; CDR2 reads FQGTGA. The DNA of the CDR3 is TGTGCCAGCAGCCCCGGATTTGGGGGAGATACGCAGTATTTT. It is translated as CASSPGFGGDTQYF.

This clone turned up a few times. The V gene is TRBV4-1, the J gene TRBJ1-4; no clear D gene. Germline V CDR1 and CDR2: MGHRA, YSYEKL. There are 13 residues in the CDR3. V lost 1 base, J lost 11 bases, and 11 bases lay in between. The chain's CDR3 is CASSQVGLGKLFF. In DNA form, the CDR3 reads TGCGCCAGCAGCCAAGTCGGTCTTGGGAAACTGTTTTTT.

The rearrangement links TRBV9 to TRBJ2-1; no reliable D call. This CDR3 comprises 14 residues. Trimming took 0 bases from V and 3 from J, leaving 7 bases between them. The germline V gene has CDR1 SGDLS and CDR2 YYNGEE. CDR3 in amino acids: CASSVVARYNEQFF. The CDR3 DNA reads TGTGCCAGCAGCGTAGTGGCCCGCTACAATGAGCAGTTCTTC.

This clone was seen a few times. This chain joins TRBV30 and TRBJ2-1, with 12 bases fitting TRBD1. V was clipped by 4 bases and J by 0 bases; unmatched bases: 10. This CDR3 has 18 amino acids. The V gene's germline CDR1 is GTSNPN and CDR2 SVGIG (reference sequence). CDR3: CAWIPGQGAVSSYNEQFF. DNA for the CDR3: TGTGCCTGGATACCGGGACAGGGGGCAGTAAGCTCCTACAATGAGCAGTTCTTC. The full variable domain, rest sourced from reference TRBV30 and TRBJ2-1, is SQTIHQWPATLVQPVGSPLSLECTVEGTSNPNLYWYRQAAGRGLQLLFYSVGIGQISSEVPQNLSASRPQDRQFILSSKKLLLSDSGFYLCAWIPGQGAVSSYNEQFFGPGTRLTVL.

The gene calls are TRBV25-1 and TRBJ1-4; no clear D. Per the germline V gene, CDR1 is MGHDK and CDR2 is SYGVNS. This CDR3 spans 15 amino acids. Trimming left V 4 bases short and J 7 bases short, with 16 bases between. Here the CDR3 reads CASSAPRPAGEKLFF. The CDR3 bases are TGTGCCAGCAGTGCGCCCCGCCCGGCAGGTGAAAAACTGTTTTTT.

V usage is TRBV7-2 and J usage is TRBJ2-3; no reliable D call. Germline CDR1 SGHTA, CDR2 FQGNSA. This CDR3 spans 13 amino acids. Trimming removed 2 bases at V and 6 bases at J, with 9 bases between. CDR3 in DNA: TGTGCCAGCAGCTTATATCCCCAGGATACGCAGTATTTT. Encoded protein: CASSLYPQDTQYF.

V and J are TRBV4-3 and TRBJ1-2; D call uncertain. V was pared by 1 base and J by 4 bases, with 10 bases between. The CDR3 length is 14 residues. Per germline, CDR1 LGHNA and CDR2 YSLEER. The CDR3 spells CASSQAKGGYGYTF. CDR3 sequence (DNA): TGCGCCAGCAGCCAAGCTAAGGGTGGCTATGGCTACACCTTC.

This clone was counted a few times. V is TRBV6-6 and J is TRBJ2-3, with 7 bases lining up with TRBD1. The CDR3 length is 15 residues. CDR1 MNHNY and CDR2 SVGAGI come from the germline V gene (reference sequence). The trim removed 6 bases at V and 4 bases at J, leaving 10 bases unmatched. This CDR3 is CASSPRDSGSDTQYF. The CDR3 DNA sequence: TGTGCCAGCAGCCCCCGGGACAGCGGTTCAGATACGCAGTATTTT.

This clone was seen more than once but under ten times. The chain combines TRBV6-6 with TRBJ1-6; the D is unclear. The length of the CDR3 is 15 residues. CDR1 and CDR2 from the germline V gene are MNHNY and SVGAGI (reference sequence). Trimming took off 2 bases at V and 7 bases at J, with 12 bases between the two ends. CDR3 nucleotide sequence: TGTGCCAGCAGTTACGGGATGGGGTTGAATTCACCCCTCCACTTT. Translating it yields CASSYGMGLNSPLHF.

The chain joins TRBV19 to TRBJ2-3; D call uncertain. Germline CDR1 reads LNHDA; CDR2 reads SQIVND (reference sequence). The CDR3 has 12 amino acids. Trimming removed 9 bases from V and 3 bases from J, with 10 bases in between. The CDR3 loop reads CASTSRTDTQYF. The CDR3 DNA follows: TGTGCCAGCACATCACGAACAGATACGCAGTATTTT.

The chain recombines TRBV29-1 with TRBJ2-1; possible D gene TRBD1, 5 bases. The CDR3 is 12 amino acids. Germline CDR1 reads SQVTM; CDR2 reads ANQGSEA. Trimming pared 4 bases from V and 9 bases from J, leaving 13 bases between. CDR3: CSVVSRASEQFF. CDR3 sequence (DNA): TGCAGCGTTGTCTCCAGGGCCAGTGAGCAGTTCTTC.

The CDR3 here is CASSPGLAVNTDTQYF. In DNA form, the CDR3 reads TGTGCCAGCAGTCCGGGACTAGCGGTTAACACAGATACGCAGTATTTT. This rearrangement joins TRBV27 to TRBJ2-3; 11 nucleotides align to TRBD2. Germline CDR1 and CDR2: MNHEY and SMNVEV (reference sequence). The trim removed 5 bases at V and 2 bases at J, leaving 6 bases unmatched. The CDR3 spans 16 residues.

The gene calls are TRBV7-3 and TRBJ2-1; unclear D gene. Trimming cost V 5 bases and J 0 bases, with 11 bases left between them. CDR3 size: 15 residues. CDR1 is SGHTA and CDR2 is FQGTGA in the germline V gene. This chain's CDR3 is CASSRTLSSYNEQFF. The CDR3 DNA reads TGTGCCAGCAGCCGTACATTGAGCTCCTACAATGAGCAGTTCTTC.